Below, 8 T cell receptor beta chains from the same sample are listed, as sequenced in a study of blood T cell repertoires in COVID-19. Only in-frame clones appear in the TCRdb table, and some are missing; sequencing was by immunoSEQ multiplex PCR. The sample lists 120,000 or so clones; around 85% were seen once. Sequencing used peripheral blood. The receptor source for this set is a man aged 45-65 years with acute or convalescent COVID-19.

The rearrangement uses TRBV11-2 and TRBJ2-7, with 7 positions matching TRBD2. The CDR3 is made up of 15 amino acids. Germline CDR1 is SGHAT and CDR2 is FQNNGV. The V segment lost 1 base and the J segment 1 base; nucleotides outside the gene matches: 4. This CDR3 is CASSLASGPSYEQYF. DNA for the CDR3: TGTGCCAGCAGCTTAGCTAGCGGACCGTCCTACGAGCAGTACTTC.

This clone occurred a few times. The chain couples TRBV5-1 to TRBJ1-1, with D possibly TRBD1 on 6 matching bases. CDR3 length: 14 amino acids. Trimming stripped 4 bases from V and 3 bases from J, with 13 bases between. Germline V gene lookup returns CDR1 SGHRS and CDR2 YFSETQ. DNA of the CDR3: TGCGCCAGCAGCGGCGGCGACAGGCACACTGAAGCTTTCTTT. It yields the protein CASSGGDRHTEAFF.

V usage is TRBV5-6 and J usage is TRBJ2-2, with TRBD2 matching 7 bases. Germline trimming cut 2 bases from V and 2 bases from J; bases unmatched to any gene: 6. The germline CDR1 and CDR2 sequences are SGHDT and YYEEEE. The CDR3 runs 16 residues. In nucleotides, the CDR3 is TGTGCCAGCAGCTTAGCGGGGACTGCCAACACCGGGGAGCTGTTTTTT. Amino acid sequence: CASSLAGTANTGELFF.

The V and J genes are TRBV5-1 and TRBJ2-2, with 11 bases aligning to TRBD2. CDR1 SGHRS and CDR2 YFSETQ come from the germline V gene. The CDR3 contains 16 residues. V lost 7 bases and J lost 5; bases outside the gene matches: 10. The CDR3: CASAKTSGEATGELFF. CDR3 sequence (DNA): TGCGCCAGCGCAAAGACTAGCGGGGAGGCGACCGGGGAGCTGTTTTTT.

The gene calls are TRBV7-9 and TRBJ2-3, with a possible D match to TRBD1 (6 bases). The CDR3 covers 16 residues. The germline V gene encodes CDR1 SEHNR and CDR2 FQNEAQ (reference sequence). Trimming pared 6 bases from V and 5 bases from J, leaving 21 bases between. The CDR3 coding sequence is TGTGCCAGCAGTACCGGGACACTAACATTCGGAGATACGCAGTATTTT. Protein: CASSTGTLTFGDTQYF.

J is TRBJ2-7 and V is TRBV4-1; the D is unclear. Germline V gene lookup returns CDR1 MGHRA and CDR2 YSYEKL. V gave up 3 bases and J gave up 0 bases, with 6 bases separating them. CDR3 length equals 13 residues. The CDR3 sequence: CASSHPRSYEQYF. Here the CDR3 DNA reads TGCGCCAGCAGCCATCCTCGCTCCTACGAGCAGTACTTC.

The CDR3 bases are TGTGCCAGCAGCGTAGCAGACCAGGCAAATACGCAGTATTTT. This gives the protein CASSVADQANTQYF. V gene TRBV9 combines with J gene TRBJ2-3; D gene uncertain. Trimming took 0 bases from V and 7 from J, leaving 12 bases between them. The CDR3 runs to 14 residues. Germline V gene sequence: CDR1 SGDLS, CDR2 YYNGEE. Variable domain in full (rest from reference TRBV9 and TRBJ2-3): DSGVTQTPKHLITATGQRVTLRCSPRSGDLSVYWYQQSLDQGLQFLIQYYNGEERAKGNILERFSAQQFPDLHSELNLSSLELGDSALYFCASSVADQANTQYFGPGTRLTVL.

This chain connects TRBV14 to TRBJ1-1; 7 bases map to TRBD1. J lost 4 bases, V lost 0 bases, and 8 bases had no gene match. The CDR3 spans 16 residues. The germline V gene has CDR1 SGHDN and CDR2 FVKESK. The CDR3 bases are TGTGCCAGCAGCCAAGATCTTACAGGGGTTAGCACTGAAGCTTTCTTT. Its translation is CASSQDLTGVSTEAFF.